What follows is one T cell receptor beta chain and its context. Its antigen is not identified. A J-beta primer mix and a sample-barcoded 5' primer were used in a second PCR of roughly 6 to 11 cycles. Each CDR3 protein gets one entry after TCRdb re-called the 5' RACE reads with MiXCR. This sample carries approximately 1.5 million distinct CDR3 sequences, approximately 39% of them seen once, and the ten largest clones take around 4%. The record originates from a study of blood T cells in healthy people across ages. The study, taken as a whole, reports: Long-lived donors had more naive CD4+ cells and higher diversity than aged donors. With naive T cell percentage, TCR beta diversity showed a strong correlation.

The source material was blood. This receptor was taken from a young woman in good health.

The CDR3 reads CSARGQLAAAQLGIQYF. CDR3 DNA: TGCAGTGCTAGAGGCCAACTAGCGGCCGCCCAACTCGGCATTCAGTACTTC. V usage is TRBV20-1 and J usage is TRBJ2-4, with TRBD2 identical over 8 bases. The CDR3 has 17 residues. CDR1 is DFQATT, CDR2 SNEGSKA, per germline (reference sequence). V lost 1 base, J lost 9 bases, and 17 bases stayed unmatched.